The 18 T cell receptor beta chains below come from one sample, sequenced in a study of T cell repertoires in cytomegalovirus infection. TCRdb reprocessed the reads with MiXCR, giving one entry per CDR3 protein. The sample includes 680,000 or so distinct CDR3 sequences, around 35% of them seen just once. No antigens are known for them. Sequencing was performed on cultured PBMCs, taken from culture after CMV antigen stimulation. All receptors derive from a human donor in good health (CMV status not recorded). Some clones in this sample may be carry-over from other donors' samples.

This clonotype was counted a few times. The chain is built from TRBV28 and TRBJ2-5, with a weak D call TRBD1 (6 bases). Germline-derived CDR1 and CDR2 are MDHEN and SYDVKM. This CDR3 has 16 residues. Trimming removed 4 bases from V and 1 base from J, with 16 bases in between. The CDR3 DNA reads as TGTGCCAGCAGTTGGGCGCGGACAGATCTCCAAGAGACCCAGTACTTC. This encodes CASSWARTDLQETQYF.

There are a few counts of this clonotype. The V gene is TRBV12-3 or TRBV12-4, the J gene TRBJ2-1; D ambiguous. This CDR3 contains 13 residues. Trimming pared 7 bases from V and 5 bases from J, leaving 12 bases between. CDR3 DNA sequence: TGTGCCAGCACCACGAATAGGAACAATGAGCAGTTCTTC. Residues: CASTTNRNNEQFF.

The chain couples TRBV6-1 to TRBJ1-3; no clear D gene. The V and J ends lost 5 bases and 4 bases respectively, with 12 bases between them. In germline, CDR1 is MNHNS, CDR2 SASEGT. The CDR3 runs to 14 residues. The CDR3 loop is CASSSRFKGNTIYF. The DNA for the CDR3 is TGTGCCAGCAGTTCCAGGTTTAAAGGAAACACCATATATTTT.

This rearrangement joins TRBV5-4 to TRBJ2-7, with D perhaps TRBD1 (6 bases). The germline CDR1 and CDR2 sequences are SGHNT and YYREEE (reference sequence). The CDR3 consists of 13 residues. V shed 0 bases and J shed 11 bases, with 15 bases lying between them. The CDR3 loop reads CASSLEATGPEYF. As DNA, the CDR3 is TGTGCCAGCAGCTTGGAGGCGACAGGACCGGAGTACTTC.

Only a few counts were recorded for this clonotype. V usage is TRBV19 and J usage is TRBJ2-1; D ambiguous. The CDR3 has 15 amino acids. V was cut by 5 bases and J by 1 base, with 12 bases left in between. Germline CDR1 and CDR2: LNHDA and SQIVND (reference sequence). This chain's CDR3 is CASSPVRVSYNEQFF. In DNA form, the CDR3 reads TGTGCCAGTAGTCCCGTCCGGGTTTCCTACAATGAGCAGTTCTTC.

This clonotype was found many times. V is TRBV11-2 and J is TRBJ2-5; D gene unclear. CDR3 length equals 11 residues. The V gene lost 4 bases and the J gene lost 5 bases, with 5 bases spanning the gap. CDR1 is SGHAT, CDR2 FQNNGV, per germline. This chain's CDR3 is CASSSPETQYF. The CDR3 DNA is TGTGCCAGCAGCTCCCCGGAGACCCAGTACTTC.

This chain connects TRBV12-3 or TRBV12-4 to TRBJ1-5, with no clear D. Between the trimmed V and J ends, which lost 5 bases and 4 bases, there was a span of 9 bases. The CDR3 spans 13 residues. CDR3 DNA sequence: TGTGCCAGCAGTCGTTCGCCTAATCAGCCCCAGCATTTT. Translation gives CASSRSPNQPQHF.

A few counts support this clonotype. The chain is built from TRBV7-6 and TRBJ2-2; tentatively, D is TRBD2 (7 bases). V lost 5 bases and J lost 5, with 18 bases in between. Germline lookup yields CDR1 SGHVS and CDR2 FNYEAQ. This CDR3 has 16 residues. As DNA, the CDR3 is TGTGCCAGCAGCCCATCGGGGAGGGGGAAGACCGGGGAGCTGTTTTTT. This codes for CASSPSGRGKTGELFF.

Many counts were recorded for this clonotype. V is TRBV7-2 and J is TRBJ1-4, with a tentative D call TRBD1 (6 bases). The germline V gene has CDR1 SGHTA and CDR2 FQGNSA. The CDR3 extends over 15 amino acids. Trimming stripped 5 bases from V and 8 bases from J, with 18 bases between. The CDR3 protein is CASSVVNWGGEKLFF. The CDR3 nucleotides are TGTGCCAGCAGCGTGGTCAACTGGGGGGGCGAAAAACTGTTTTTT.

This clonotype was observed a handful of times. The chain recombines TRBV7-8 with TRBJ1-1; possibly TRBD1 for D (5 bases). V was cut by 5 bases and J by 3 bases, with 16 bases left in between. The CDR3 covers 15 residues. Germline V CDR1 and CDR2: SGHVS, FQNEAQ. The CDR3 spells CASSPARGSDTEAFF. The DNA of the CDR3 is TGTGCCAGCAGCCCCGCGCGGGGGTCGGACACTGAAGCTTTCTTT.

There are many counts of this clonotype. V and J are TRBV7-9 and TRBJ2-3; a possible D gene is TRBD1 (7 bases). Trimming cost V 5 bases and J 4 bases, with 16 bases left between them. Germline CDR1 SEHNR, CDR2 FQNEAQ (reference sequence). This CDR3 is 15 amino acids long. CDR3 nucleotide sequence: TGTGCCAGCAGCCTTTTACAGGGGAGGCCAGATACGCAGTATTTT. It codes for CASSLLQGRPDTQYF.

This clonotype was seen a few times. The chain couples TRBV5-1 to TRBJ1-1; 10 nucleotides match TRBD1. Germline CDR1 reads SGHRS; CDR2 reads YFSETQ. The V gene end was trimmed by 4 bases and the J gene end by 5 bases; junction bases not matched to a gene: 17. The CDR3 loop spans 18 amino acids. The chain's CDR3 is CASSKVPQTGGSGTEAFF. CDR3 bases: TGCGCCAGCAGCAAGGTCCCCCAGACAGGGGGCTCGGGAACTGAAGCTTTCTTT.

The rearrangement links TRBV20-1 to TRBJ1-6, with D perhaps TRBD1 (6 bases). Germline CDR1 reads DFQATT; CDR2 reads SNEGSKA (reference sequence). This CDR3 comprises 14 residues. Between the trimmed V and J ends, which lost 6 bases and 7 bases, there was a span of 16 bases. DNA of the CDR3: TGCAGTGCGAATCGAGCCAGGGGCAATTCACCCCTCCACTTT. It encodes CSANRARGNSPLHF.

This clonotype was observed a handful of times. The chain is built from TRBV4-1 and TRBJ2-2, with 8 bases fitting TRBD2. J was trimmed by 6 bases and V by 3 bases; bases with no gene match: 3. The CDR3 runs 14 residues. Per the germline V gene, CDR1 is MGHRA and CDR2 is YSYEKL. CDR3 DNA sequence: TGCGCCAGCAGCCATAGAGCGGGAGCCGGGGAGCTGTTTTTT. Its translation is CASSHRAGAGELFF.

The CDR3 reads CSARGKEATGGSPLHF. The CDR3 bases are TGCAGTGCTAGAGGTAAAGAGGCCACGGGGGGTTCACCCCTCCACTTT. The V and J genes are TRBV20-1 and TRBJ1-6, with D possibly being TRBD1 (5 bases). The ends were cut back, 1 base at V and 9 bases at J, with 19 bases in the middle. The CDR3 is 16 amino acids. The germline gives CDR1 DFQATT, CDR2 SNEGSKA (reference sequence).

The chain recombines TRBV2 with TRBJ2-1, with TRBD2 matching 10 bases. Germline assignment: CDR1 SNHLY and CDR2 FYNNEI. The trim removed 6 bases at V and 6 bases at J, leaving 8 bases unmatched. The CDR3 length is 15 residues. The CDR3 here is CASSALLAGLNEQFF. For the CDR3, the DNA is TGTGCCAGCAGCGCGCTACTAGCGGGGCTCAATGAGCAGTTCTTC.

CDR3 loop: CASTQWAGFSTDTQYF. As DNA, the CDR3 is TGTGCCAGCACCCAATGGGCAGGTTTTTCCACAGATACGCAGTATTTT. The chain employs TRBV6-1 and TRBJ2-3; D gene unclear. This CDR3 is built from 16 residues. Deletions cut 7 bases from V and 2 bases from J, with 19 bases between. Germline V gene sequence: CDR1 MNHNS, CDR2 SASEGT.

The chain uses TRBV28 and TRBJ1-2; possibly TRBD1 for D (5 bases). This CDR3 is built from 15 residues. Germline V gene data show CDR1 as MDHEN and CDR2 as SYDVKM. Trimming stripped 8 bases from V and 4 bases from J, with 20 bases between. The CDR3 here is CASRTGRNLPYGYTF. In DNA, the CDR3 is TGTGCCAGCCGTACGGGGCGGAATCTCCCCTATGGCTACACCTTC.